This T cell receptor (beta chain) was sequenced during a study of T cell repertoires in cytomegalovirus infection (dated by TCRdb to 2018 to 2020). Study-level background: The HLA type of each donor mattered for the analysis, because public TCR beta signatures pointed to carriage of CMV infection along with the matching HLA type.

For sequencing, an Illumina HiSeq 1500 was employed. Using fastp trimming at Q25 and MiXCR clonotype assembly, TCRdb reanalyzed the public sequencing data and kept in-frame beta chains. Under each unique CDR3 protein, matching rows form one entry showing the most common genes and DNA. This sample has approximately 400,000 distinct CDR3 sequences in its table, and roughly 30% of those were observed once. In total, the top ten clones hold roughly an eighth of the sample. Taken from the germline V gene (reference sequence), the CDR1 and CDR2 loops are LGHDT and YNNKEL. Spanning cysteine to phenylalanine, the CDR3 consists of 17 amino acids. Of the read, only the CDR3 DNA is kept; its 51 bases are in frame from base 1. Clipping removes 0 bases from V and 1 base from J, with 6 as the unmatched junction base count. In the case of this clonotype: Its cognate antigen has yet to be identified. Base qualities are missing; no much larger clone stands one base away.

The research as a whole found: In both this cohort and an independent cohort of some 380 donors, the cumulative frequency of public TCR beta family members distinguished carriers of CMV infection plus the relevant HLA type. In the ex vivo response, HLA-C-restricted CMV-specific TCR beta clonotypes were dominant, and in two of eight donors the single most frequent clonotype came from this HLA-C-restricted group.

The clonotype was recovered from a human donor in good health (CMV status not recorded). Some clones in this sample may be carry-over from other donors' samples. The chain uses TRBV3-1 and TRBJ2-3; 8 bases in the junction line up with TRBD1. Specimen: PBMCs. At the DNA level, the sequence is TGTGCCAGCAGCCAAGAACCCGGGACAGGACGCACAGATACGCAGTATTTT. Its amino acids are CASSQEPGTGRTDTQYF.